The 7 T cell receptor beta chains below were found in one sample sequenced in a study of cytomegalovirus exposure and HLA in healthy donors. The study ran its PCR with 60 Vbeta and 13 Jbeta primers. Profiled with immunoSEQ multiplex PCR; TCRdb holds only in-frame clones, not every one. The sample shows 200,000 to 250,000 clones, around four fifths of them seen only once. The sample was PBMCs. These TCRs come from a boy younger than 18 in good health and CMV-seronegative.

The gene calls are TRBV7-9 and TRBJ2-7; TRBD1 matches at 9 bases. Trimming at V came to 0 bases and at J to 3 bases, leaving 6 bases not matched to a gene. The CDR3 extends over 16 amino acids. Germline V gene lookup returns CDR1 SEHNR and CDR2 FQNEAQ (reference sequence). The CDR3 region is CASSLAMGQGVYEQYF. The CDR3 DNA follows: TGTGCCAGCAGCTTAGCGATGGGACAGGGTGTCTACGAGCAGTACTTC.

The chain joins TRBV2 to TRBJ2-1, with 8 bases lining up with TRBD1. The CDR3 loop spans 15 amino acids. The junction had 4 bases not matched to a gene; V was cut back by 2 bases and J by 4 bases. CDR1 and CDR2 from the germline V gene are SNHLY and FYNNEI. The CDR3 DNA follows: TGTGCCAGCAGTGAAATACGGACAGGGTACAATGAGCAGTTCTTC. Its translation is CASSEIRTGYNEQFF.

The V and J genes are TRBV2 and TRBJ1-2, with D perhaps TRBD1 (6 bases). V shed 5 bases and J shed 4 bases, with 14 bases lying between them. Germline CDR1 reads SNHLY; CDR2 reads FYNNEI. This CDR3 region has 14 residues. The CDR3 DNA follows: TGTGCCAGCAGTCTGGGGGCCCCCTCCTATGGCTACACCTTC. Its protein is CASSLGAPSYGYTF.

V usage is TRBV5-1 and J usage is TRBJ1-2, with D possibly TRBD1 on 5 matching bases. CDR1 is SGHRS, CDR2 YFSETQ, per germline. The CDR3 is made up of 17 amino acids. V was trimmed by 0 bases and J by 6 bases, leaving 21 bases between them. The CDR3: CASSLVAGSKGMHGYTF. CDR3 DNA sequence: TGCGCCAGCAGCTTGGTAGCAGGGTCTAAGGGGATGCATGGCTACACCTTC.

In DNA form, the CDR3 reads TGTGCCAGCAGCCGATCAGGGCGAGACTATGGCTACACCTTC. Translated, it gives CASSRSGRDYGYTF. The gene calls are TRBV6-5 and TRBJ1-2, with a possible D match to TRBD1 (5 bases). Germline V gene data show CDR1 as MNHEY and CDR2 as SVGAGI. Trimming cost V 6 bases and J 3 bases, with 14 bases left between them. CDR3 size: 14 residues.

This rearrangement joins TRBV4-1 to TRBJ1-1; D is uncertain. The CDR3 length is 17 residues. Trimming pared 3 bases from V and 0 bases from J, leaving 17 bases between. The germline V gene has CDR1 MGHRA and CDR2 YSYEKL. CDR3 sequence reads: CASSQTRVLPLNTEAFF. The DNA for the CDR3 is TGCGCCAGCAGCCAGACCCGGGTGTTACCCCTGAACACTGAAGCTTTCTTT.

This clone was recorded only once. V is TRBV6-5 and J is TRBJ1-1; D remains ambiguous. V lost 6 bases, J lost 2 bases, and 10 bases lay in between. This CDR3 is 13 amino acids long. Germline values: CDR1 MNHEY, CDR2 SVGAGI. CDR3 sequence reads: CASSPDTNTEAFF. CDR3 in DNA: TGTGCCAGCAGCCCTGACACTAACACTGAAGCTTTCTTT.